This T cell receptor beta chain was recorded in a study of Ad26.COV2.S vaccination and SARS-CoV-2 variants. On the study more broadly: COV1001, an Ad26.COV2.S trial, supplied this vaccine-arm donor. Intramuscularly, Ad26.COV2.S was given either once or twice, 56 days apart. Findings of the study overall: Post-vaccination breadth of spike-specific CD8+ and CD4+ T cell responses was reportedly substantial.

The data were produced by immunoSEQ multiplex PCR, yet TCRdb's version contains in-frame clones alone and is incomplete. The repertoire consists of more than 300,000 clones, with about 88% occurring once and the leading ten covering around a tenth. Germline CDR1 KGHDR, CDR2 SFDVKD. Trimming removed 1 base at V and 6 bases at J, with 4 bases between. The length of the CDR3 is 12 residues. Only one count was recorded for this clone. Its specificity is not known. Other DNA sequences within the sample encode an identical CDR3. Treatment of the sample: around 19 received Ad26.COV2.S at low or high dose, single or two shots; about 5 received placebo; per-sample allocation not given. Sample collection was performed on day 63 after the first vaccine or placebo injection. The shot given was an Ad26 vector that makes Wuhan-strain SARS-CoV-2 spike.

The receptor comes from a person between 18 and 65 years old who received the Ad26.COV2.S COVID-19 vaccine or a placebo. The sample here was peripheral blood, taken in a trial of Ad26.COV2.S vaccine versus placebo. The chain has TRBV24-1 and TRBJ2-3; D uncertain. Here the CDR3 DNA reads TGTGCCACCAGTGATTTTTGGGATACGCAGTATTTT. It specifies CATSDFWDTQYF.